These 6 T cell receptor beta chains were all obtained from the same sample, sequenced in a study of blood T cell repertoires in COVID-19. Produced via immunoSEQ multiplex PCR; TCRdb's table is partial and in-frame only. The repertoire holds 100,000 to 150,000 clones, with approximately 80% as singletons. The sample taken for sequencing was peripheral blood. The source of these receptors is a man aged 40-49 years with active or convalescent COVID-19.

This clone was counted a few times. The V and J genes are TRBV5-4 and TRBJ1-2, with TRBD1 identical over 9 bases. In germline, CDR1 is SGHNT, CDR2 YYREEE (reference sequence). The CDR3 covers 15 residues. V shed 0 bases and J 2 bases; nucleotides not matched to a gene: 2. As DNA, the CDR3 is TGTGCCAGCAGCTTGGGTGACAGGGGGAACTATGGCTACACCTTC. Translation gives CASSLGDRGNYGYTF.

This chain uses TRBV5-1 with TRBJ2-7; D is perhaps TRBD1 (6 bases). V gave up 0 bases and J gave up 4 bases, with 11 bases separating them. Germline-derived CDR1 and CDR2 are SGHRS and YFSETQ. This CDR3 contains 14 residues. CDR3 protein: CASSLVQGVYEQYF. The CDR3 DNA sequence: TGCGCCAGCAGCTTGGTACAGGGCGTGTACGAGCAGTACTTC.

The chain uses TRBV5-5 and TRBJ2-7; 8 bases are a match to TRBD2. CDR3 length: 14 amino acids. The V gene's germline CDR1 is SGHKS and CDR2 YYEKEE (reference sequence). Trimming took 4 bases from V and 1 from J; bases not matched to a gene: 4. This chain's CDR3 is CASSAGGPSYEQYF. The CDR3 coding sequence is TGTGCCAGCAGCGCGGGGGGTCCTTCCTACGAGCAGTACTTC.

This clone was found once. J is TRBJ1-3 and V is TRBV10-3; 9 bases map to TRBD1. The germline gives CDR1 ENHRY, CDR2 SYGVKD. This CDR3 has 18 residues. Trimming cost V 6 bases and J 0 bases; bases outside gene matches: 12. CDR3 loop: CAISEGGTGPSSGNTIYF. The CDR3 DNA is TGTGCCATCAGCGAAGGGGGGACAGGGCCAAGCTCTGGAAACACCATATATTTT.

This clone was picked up a small number of times. The chain uses TRBV19 and TRBJ1-5; 10 bases align to TRBD1. Germline loops: CDR1 LNHDA, CDR2 SQIVND (reference sequence). The CDR3 covers 14 residues. Losses at the gene ends were 5 bases for V and 6 bases for J; bases not matched to a gene: 4. The CDR3 protein is CASSPGQGIQPQHF. The CDR3 DNA follows: TGTGCCAGTAGTCCGGGACAGGGGATTCAGCCCCAGCATTTT.

In its sample, this clone was seen once. The chain is built from TRBV10-1 and TRBJ2-5; D is possibly TRBD2 (7 bases). V was cut by 5 bases and J by 1 base, with 11 bases left in between. In germline, CDR1 is WNHNN, CDR2 SYGVQD (reference sequence). This CDR3 contains 14 residues. CDR3 nucleotide sequence: TGCGCCAGCAGTAGGGGGGGACTCCAAGAGACCCAGTACTTC. This gives the protein CASSRGGLQETQYF.